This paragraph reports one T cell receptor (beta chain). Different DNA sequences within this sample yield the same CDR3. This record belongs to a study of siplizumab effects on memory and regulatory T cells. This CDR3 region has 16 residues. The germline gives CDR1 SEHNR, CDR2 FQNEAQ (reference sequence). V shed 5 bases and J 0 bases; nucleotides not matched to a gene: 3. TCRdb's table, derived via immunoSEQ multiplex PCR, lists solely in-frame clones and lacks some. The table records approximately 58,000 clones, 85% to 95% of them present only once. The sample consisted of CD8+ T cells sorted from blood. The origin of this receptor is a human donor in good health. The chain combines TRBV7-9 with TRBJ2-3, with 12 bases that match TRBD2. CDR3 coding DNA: TGTGCCAGCAGCCCTGGGACTAGCGGGAGCACAGATACGCAGTATTTT. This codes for CASSPGTSGSTDTQYF.